This TCR beta chain was sequenced during a study of T cells in Graves' hyperthyroidism and ophthalmopathy. Study-wide results and caveats: Model-based prediction identified ophthalmopathy a median about 6 months prior to its onset. Also found in blood were most expanded thyroid clonotypes above 0.001.

From RNA transcripts, TCR beta CDR3 regions were amplified. Carried out on the TCR CDR3, a first-round RT-PCR used the HTBI primer set. TCRdb analysed the multiplex PCR reads with MiXCR anew, one entry per CDR3 protein. The top ten clones hold roughly 8.2% of a sample with hundreds of thousands of distinct CDR3 sequences, roughly 46% of them seen once. Stable hyperthyroidism: no ophthalmopathy progression over 18 months of follow-up. Comments on this clonotype: What it binds is unknown.

The TCR comes from a woman aged 18 to 35 with Graves' hyperthyroidism. The sequencing sample was made of peripheral blood or thyroid tissue (not recorded which).

CDR3 region: CASSSQGDWRKRSPLHF. The DNA for the CDR3 is TGTGCCAGCAGCTCCCAAGGGGACTGGAGGAAACGATCACCCCTCCACTTT. The chain recombines TRBV7-9 with TRBJ1-6; a weak D match, TRBD1 (5 bases). Germline V gene lookup returns CDR1 SEHNR and CDR2 FQNEAQ (reference sequence). The ends were cut back, 4 bases at V and 10 bases at J, with 23 bases in the middle. The CDR3 has 17 residues.